This T cell receptor beta chain comes out of a study of blood T cell repertoires in COVID-19. Background on the study: Some COVID-19 samples were acute and others convalescent; all came from the United States, Italy and Spain. In each case, the material was cDNA or gDNA derived from T cells, B-cell-depleted T cells, or PBMCs.

Looked up from germline, CDR1 is LGHDT and CDR2 is YNNKEL (reference sequence). J was trimmed by 6 bases and V by 5 bases; bases with no gene match: 11. The CDR3 sequence is 15 residues long. In the authors' workflow: Estimation of nucleated cell counts relied on the amplification of reference gene primers. Method: immunoSEQ multiplex PCR; TCRdb's copy keeps in-frame clones and lacks some. V and J calls and clone size are as listed in that table; D and trimming were resolved from the DNA. The sample shows nearly 200,000 clones, under 90% of them seen only once. Sequenced input: peripheral blood. The source is a human donor in a cohort sampled during active COVID-19. The chain links TRBV3-1 (or the pseudogene TRBV3-2) to TRBJ2-7, with 9 bases aligning to TRBD2. CDR3 sequence reads: CASSTIDVAGVEQYF. CDR3 in DNA: TGTGCCAGCAGCACGATCGACGTAGCGGGAGTCGAGCAGTACTTC.